Listed below are T cell receptor beta chains from one sample, sequenced in a study of T cell responses to AZD1222 COVID-19 vaccine. Data came from immunoSEQ multiplex PCR; TCRdb stores just in-frame clones and leaves some out. Among 95,000 to 150,000 clones listed, approximately 90% were seen once. The specimen comprised peripheral blood, sampled on day 0 of AZD1222 vaccination. The receptors shown here come from an adult in good health. CDR3s include the opening cysteine and the closing phenylalanine or tryptophan. D genes are given only for firm matches. Clone size, where shown, is once, few, many, or a class for clones that have expanded.

CDR3 protein,CDR3 DNA,V gene,clone size,J gene,D gene
CSVEVPARTGYGYTF,TGCAGCGTTGAAGTCCCGGCAAGGACAGGGTATGGCTACACCTTC,TRBV29-1,.,TRBJ1-2,TRBD1
CSVEETSGYNEQFF,TGCAGCGTTGAAGAAACTAGCGGGTACAATGAGCAGTTCTTC,TRBV29-1,.,TRBJ2-1,TRBD2
CASSLMASGYNEQFF,TGTGCCAGCAGTTTAATGGCTAGCGGTTACAATGAGCAGTTCTTC,TRBV27,.,TRBJ2-1,TRBD2
CAWRTRQGSNSPLHF,TGTGCCTGGAGAACCAGACAGGGTTCCAATTCACCCCTCCACTTT,TRBV30,.,TRBJ1-6,TRBD1
CASSEASWDRTYEQYF,TGTGCCAGCAGTGAAGCTTCCTGGGACAGGACCTACGAGCAGTACTTC,TRBV6-1,once,TRBJ2-7,TRBD1
CASSTRTSGRPHEQYF,TGTGCCAGTAGTACCCGAACTAGCGGGAGGCCCCACGAGCAGTACTTC,TRBV19,.,TRBJ2-7,TRBD2
CASISTQYEQFF,TGCGCCAGCATCTCGACACAGTATGAGCAGTTCTTC,TRBV5-1,.,TRBJ2-1,.
CASSPLSANTGELFF,TGTGCCAGCAGCCCTCTATCGGCGAACACCGGGGAGCTGTTTTTT,TRBV5-6,.,TRBJ2-2,.
CASSLSGTSYEQYF,TGTGCCAGCAGCTTGAGCGGGACTTCCTACGAGCAGTACTTC,TRBV5-6,.,TRBJ2-7,TRBD2
CAISAGTSPEAPYF,TGTGCCATCAGCGCCGGGACTAGCCCTGAAGCTCCGTACTTC,TRBV10-3,.,TRBJ2-7,TRBD2
CASTGGIHEKLFF,TGTGCCAGCACCGGGGGAATTCATGAAAAACTGTTTTTT,TRBV27,.,TRBJ1-4,.
CASSLEQGPAYGYTF,TGTGCCAGCAGCTTAGAACAGGGGCCTGCCTATGGCTACACCTTC,TRBV11-2,.,TRBJ1-2,TRBD1
CASSQSTGAAPRKEQFF,TGCGCCAGCAGTCAATCGACAGGGGCCGCGCCACGGAAAGAGCAGTTCTTC,TRBV23-1,.,TRBJ2-1,TRBD1
CSVRGGHANYGYTF,TGCAGCGTCAGGGGGGGTCACGCTAACTATGGCTACACCTTC,TRBV29-1,.,TRBJ1-2,TRBD1
CASRPGHYEQYF,TGTGCCAGCAGGCCGGGCCACTACGAGCAGTACTTC,TRBV6-5,.,TRBJ2-7,.
CASRYAGSGANVLTF,TGTGCCAGCCGCTATGCAGGCTCTGGGGCCAACGTCCTGACTTTC,TRBV27,once,TRBJ2-6,.
CASSLVGGTSEGDTQYF,TGCGCCAGCAGCTTGGTCGGGGGAACTAGCGAGGGAGATACGCAGTATTTT,TRBV5-1,.,TRBJ2-3,TRBD2
CASRDSLANQPQHF,TGTGCCAGCAGGGACAGCCTTGCGAATCAGCCCCAGCATTTT,TRBV6-5,.,TRBJ1-5,.
CASSELAGVGEQFF,TGCGCCAGCAGTGAACTAGCGGGTGTAGGTGAGCAGTTCTTC,TRBV10-2,.,TRBJ2-1,TRBD2
CASGTRDRAQPQHF,TGTGCCAGTGGAACCCGGGACAGGGCCCAGCCCCAGCATTTT,TRBV19,.,TRBJ1-5,TRBD1
CASQLEGFEQYF,TGTGCCAGCCAATTGGAGGGATTCGAGCAGTACTTC,TRBV28,.,TRBJ2-7,.
CASVTPGGFQPQHF,TGTGCCAGCGTAACCCCAGGGGGCTTTCAGCCCCAGCATTTT,TRBV28,few,TRBJ1-5,TRBD1
CASARGSYNEQFF,TGTGCCTCGGCCCGGGGGTCCTACAATGAGCAGTTCTTC,TRBV30,.,TRBJ2-1,.
CASSPPGLGKGQFF,TGTGCCAGCAGCCCGCCGGGACTAGGTAAAGGGCAGTTCTTC,TRBV7-8,.,TRBJ2-1,TRBD2
CASSQRGQGRNSPLHF,TGTGCCAGCAGCCAAAGAGGTCAGGGTAGGAATTCACCCCTCCACTTT,TRBV4-2,few,TRBJ1-6,.
CASSSAEGHPRYEQYF,TGTGCCAGCAGCTCCGCTGAGGGACACCCGAGATACGAGCAGTACTTC,TRBV7-9,.,TRBJ2-7,.
CASNKGFGQPHYEQYF,TGTGCCAGTAATAAAGGGTTCGGGCAGCCTCATTACGAGCAGTACTTC,TRBV19,.,TRBJ2-7,.
CASRLIQGASNYEQYF,TGTGCAAGTCGCTTAATACAGGGGGCTTCAAACTACGAGCAGTACTTC,TRBV12-2,.,TRBJ2-7,.
CASSRGEYYGYTF,TGCGCCAGTAGTAGGGGGGAATACTATGGCTACACCTTC,TRBV5-1,.,TRBJ1-2,.
CASSLRQTRAEQFF,TGTGCCAGCAGCTTGCGCCAGACCAGGGCGGAGCAGTTCTTC,TRBV5-6,few,TRBJ2-1,.
CASGFGPGQGAWETQYF,TGTGCTAGTGGTTTTGGACCGGGACAGGGGGCTTGGGAGACCCAGTACTTC,TRBV12-5,.,TRBJ2-5,TRBD1
CASSLNRVSSYEQYF,TGTGCCAGCAGTTTAAACAGGGTTTCCTCCTACGAGCAGTACTTC,TRBV28,few,TRBJ2-7,.
CASSLSSGNEQFF,TGTGCCAGCAGCTTAAGTAGCGGTAATGAGCAGTTCTTC,TRBV7-3,.,TRBJ2-1,.
CASSTFQDTGELFF,TGTGCCAGTAGTACTTTTCAGGATACCGGGGAGCTGTTTTTT,TRBV19,.,TRBJ2-2,.
CASSPKNGVGYTF,TGTGCCAGCAGCCCCAAGAACGGGGTCGGCTACACCTTC,TRBV27,once,TRBJ1-2,.
CASSFRGERGYTF,TGTGCCAGCAGTTTTCGGGGCGAAAGGGGCTACACCTTC,TRBV12-3/TRBV12-4,.,TRBJ1-2,.
CASSLVPGALTDTQYF,TGCGCCAGCAGCTTGGTCCCCGGCGCCCTCACAGATACGCAGTATTTT,TRBV5-1,.,TRBJ2-3,.
CASSGTASVETQYF,TGTGCCAGCAGCGGGACGGCGAGTGTCGAGACCCAGTACTTC,TRBV9,.,TRBJ2-5,.
CATSRGSGEELFF,TGTGCCACCAGCAGAGGATCGGGGGAGGAACTGTTTTTT,TRBV15,.,TRBJ1-4,.
CATSAGLANYNEQFF,TGTGCCACCAGCGCCGGACTAGCGAATTACAATGAGCAGTTCTTC,TRBV15,.,TRBJ2-1,TRBD2
CASSKGDSLEDTQYF,TGTGCCAGTAGTAAAGGGGACAGCCTCGAGGATACGCAGTATTTT,TRBV19,.,TRBJ2-3,TRBD1
CASSLRTSGASQISYNEQFF,TGCGCCAGCAGCCTCCGGACTAGCGGAGCCTCACAGATCTCCTACAATGAGCAGTTCTTC,TRBV5-1,.,TRBJ2-1,TRBD2
CASSIDTSTRQFF,TGTGCCAGTAGTATAGATACCTCGACGAGACAGTTCTTC,TRBV19,.,TRBJ2-1,.
CARSLVIPLPREQFF,TGTGCCAGAAGCTTGGTCATCCCGCTCCCCAGGGAGCAGTTCTTC,TRBV5-3,.,TRBJ2-1,.
CASSLSLAGNTDTQYF,TGTGCCAGCAGCTTATCGCTAGCGGGAAACACAGATACGCAGTATTTT,TRBV5-6,.,TRBJ2-3,TRBD2
CASTKGTGVYEQYF,TGTGCCAGCACCAAGGGGACAGGCGTCTACGAGCAGTACTTC,TRBV6-5,.,TRBJ2-7,TRBD1
CASSFPGAYEQYF,TGTGCCAGCAGCTTCCCTGGGGCCTACGAGCAGTACTTC,TRBV7-2,.,TRBJ2-7,.
CASSSGAQNTGELFF,TGTGCCAGCAGCTCGGGCGCACAGAACACCGGGGAGCTGTTTTTT,TRBV11-3,.,TRBJ2-2,.
CASSFGTGEGNQPQHF,TGTGCCAGCAGTTTCGGGACAGGCGAGGGGAATCAGCCCCAGCATTTT,TRBV28,.,TRBJ1-5,TRBD1
CATSRDRRGPDTQYF,TGTGCCACCAGCAGAGATCGTCGGGGGCCAGATACGCAGTATTTT,TRBV15,.,TRBJ2-3,.
CASSQERGTDTQYF,TGTGCCAGCAGCCAAGAGAGGGGAACAGATACGCAGTATTTT,TRBV3-1/TRBV3-2,once,TRBJ2-3,.
CASSPGLGTWEKLFF,TGTGCCAGCAGCCCCGGCCTGGGAACATGGGAAAAACTGTTTTTT,TRBV28,.,TRBJ1-4,.
CASSQGTSPTGELFF,TGTGCCAGCAGCCAAGGGACTAGTCCAACCGGGGAGCTGTTTTTT,TRBV3-1/TRBV3-2,.,TRBJ2-2,TRBD2
CAWSPLPPGLAGATGANVLTF,TGTGCCTGGAGTCCCCTTCCTCCGGGACTAGCGGGAGCAACAGGGGCCAACGTCCTGACTTTC,TRBV30,.,TRBJ2-6,TRBD2
CATSDPGFGHGYTF,TGTGCCACCAGTGACCCGGGGTTTGGGCATGGCTACACCTTC,TRBV24-1,.,TRBJ1-2,.